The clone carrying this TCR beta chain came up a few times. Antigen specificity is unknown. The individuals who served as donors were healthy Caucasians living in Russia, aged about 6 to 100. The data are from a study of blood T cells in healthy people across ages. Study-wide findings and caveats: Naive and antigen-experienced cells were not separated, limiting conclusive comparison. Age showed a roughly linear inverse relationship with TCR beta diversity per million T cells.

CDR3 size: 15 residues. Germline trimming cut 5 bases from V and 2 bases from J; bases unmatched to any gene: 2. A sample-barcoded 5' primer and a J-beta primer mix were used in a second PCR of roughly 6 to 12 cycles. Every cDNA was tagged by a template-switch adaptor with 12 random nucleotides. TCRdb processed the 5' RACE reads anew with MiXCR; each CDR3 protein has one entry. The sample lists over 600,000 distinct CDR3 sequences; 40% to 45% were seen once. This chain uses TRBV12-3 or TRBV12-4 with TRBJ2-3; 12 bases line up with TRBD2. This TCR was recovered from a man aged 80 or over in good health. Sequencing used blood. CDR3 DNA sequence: TGTGCCAGCAGTCGACTAGCGGGGGACACAGATACGCAGTATTTT. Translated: CASSRLAGDTDTQYF.